The source of this TCR beta chain is a study of T cells in Graves' hyperthyroidism and ophthalmopathy. Remarks on this clonotype: Antigen specificity is unknown. This may come from a read error, since a much larger clone is one base off.

Uncontrolled infection, other autoimmune disease, pregnancy and lactation each barred patients from inclusion. Study outcomes and limitations: A 13 V-J model separated ophthalmopathy from stable hyperthyroidism.

V was pared by 8 bases and J by 10 bases, with 11 bases of the junction left unmatched. Germline V gene lookup returns CDR1 SNHLY and CDR2 FYNNEI. This CDR3 has 13 amino acids. TCR beta CDR3 region amplification was performed from RNA transcripts. First-round RT-PCR with HTBI primers amplified the TCR CDR3 region. Using its own MiXCR run on the multiplex PCR reads, TCRdb lists one record per CDR3 protein. The sample has hundreds of thousands of distinct CDR3 sequences, around 15% seen once; the top ten hold more than 8.5%. This chain links TRBV2 with TRBJ2-1, with TRBD2 matching 7 bases. The sequenced sample consisted of blood. This clonotype was obtained from a woman between 18 and 29 years old with Graves' hyperthyroidism. The CDR3 spells CASSAGAGDEQFF. Written as DNA, the CDR3 is TGTGCCAGCTCGGCGGGAGCGGGTGACGAGCAGTTCTTC.